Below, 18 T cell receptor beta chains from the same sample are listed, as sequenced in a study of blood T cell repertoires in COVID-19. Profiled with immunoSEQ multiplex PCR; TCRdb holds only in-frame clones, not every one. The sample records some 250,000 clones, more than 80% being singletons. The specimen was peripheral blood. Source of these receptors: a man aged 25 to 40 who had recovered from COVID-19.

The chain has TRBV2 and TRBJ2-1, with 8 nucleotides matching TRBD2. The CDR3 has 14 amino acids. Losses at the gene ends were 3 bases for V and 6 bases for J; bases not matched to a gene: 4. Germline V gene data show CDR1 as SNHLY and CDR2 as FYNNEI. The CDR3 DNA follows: TGTGCCAGCAGTGATCGGGGGGGCTCCAATGAGCAGTTCTTC. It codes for CASSDRGGSNEQFF.

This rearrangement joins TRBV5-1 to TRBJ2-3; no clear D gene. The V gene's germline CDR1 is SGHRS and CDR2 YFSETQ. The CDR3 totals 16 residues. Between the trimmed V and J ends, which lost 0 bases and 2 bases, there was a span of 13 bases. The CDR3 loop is CASSLGGAPLTDTQYF. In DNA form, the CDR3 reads TGCGCCAGCAGCTTGGGCGGAGCGCCCCTCACAGATACGCAGTATTTT. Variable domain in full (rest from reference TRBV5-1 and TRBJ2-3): KAGVTQTPRYLIKTRGQQVTLSCSPISGHRSVSWYQQTPGQGLQFLFEYFSETQRNKGNFPGRFSGRQFSNSRSEMNVSTLELGDSALYLCASSLGGAPLTDTQYFGPGTRLTVL.

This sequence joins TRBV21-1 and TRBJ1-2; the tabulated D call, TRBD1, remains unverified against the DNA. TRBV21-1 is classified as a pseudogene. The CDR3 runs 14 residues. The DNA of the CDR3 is TGTGCCAGCAGCAAAGAAGGGGAAAGAGATGGCTACACCTTC. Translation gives CASSKEGERDGYTF.

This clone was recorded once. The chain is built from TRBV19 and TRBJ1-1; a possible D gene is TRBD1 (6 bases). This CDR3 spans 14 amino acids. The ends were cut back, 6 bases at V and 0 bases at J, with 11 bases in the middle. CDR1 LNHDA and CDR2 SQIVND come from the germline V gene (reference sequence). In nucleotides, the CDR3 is TGTGCCAGTAGATTGACAGGAATGAACACTGAAGCTTTCTTT. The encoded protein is CASRLTGMNTEAFF.

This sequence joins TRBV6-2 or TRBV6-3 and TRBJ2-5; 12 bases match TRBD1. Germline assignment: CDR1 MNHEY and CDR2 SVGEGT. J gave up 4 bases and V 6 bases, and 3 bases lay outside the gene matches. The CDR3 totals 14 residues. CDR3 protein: CASSWDRGRETQYF. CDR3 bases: TGTGCCAGCAGCTGGGACAGGGGGCGAGAGACCCAGTACTTC.

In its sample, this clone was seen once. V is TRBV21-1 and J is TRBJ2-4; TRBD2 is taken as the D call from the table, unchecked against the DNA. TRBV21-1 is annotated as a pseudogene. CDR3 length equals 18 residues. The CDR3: CASSSRSGFAGAKNIQYF. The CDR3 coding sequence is TGTGCCAGCAGCAGCCGGTCGGGTTTTGCGGGTGCTAAAAACATTCAGTACTTC.

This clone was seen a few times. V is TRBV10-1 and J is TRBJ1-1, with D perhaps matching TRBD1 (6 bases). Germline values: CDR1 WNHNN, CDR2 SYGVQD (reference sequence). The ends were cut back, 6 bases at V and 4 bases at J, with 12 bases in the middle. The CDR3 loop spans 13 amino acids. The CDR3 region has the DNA TGCGCCAGCAGCGAAACAGGGTCCACTGAAGCTTTCTTT. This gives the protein CASSETGSTEAFF.

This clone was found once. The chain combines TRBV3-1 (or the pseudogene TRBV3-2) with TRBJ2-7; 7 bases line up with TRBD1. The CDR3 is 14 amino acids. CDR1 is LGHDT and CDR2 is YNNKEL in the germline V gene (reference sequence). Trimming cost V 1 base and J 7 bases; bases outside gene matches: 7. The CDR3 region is CASSQALTGREQYF. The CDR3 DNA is TGTGCCAGCAGCCAAGCGTTGACAGGGCGAGAGCAGTACTTC.

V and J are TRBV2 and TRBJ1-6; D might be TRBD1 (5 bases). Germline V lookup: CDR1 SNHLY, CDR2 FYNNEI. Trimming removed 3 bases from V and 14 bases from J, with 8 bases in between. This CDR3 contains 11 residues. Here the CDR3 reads CASSDQGTLHF. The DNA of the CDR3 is TGTGCCAGCAGTGACCAGGGAACCCTCCACTTT.

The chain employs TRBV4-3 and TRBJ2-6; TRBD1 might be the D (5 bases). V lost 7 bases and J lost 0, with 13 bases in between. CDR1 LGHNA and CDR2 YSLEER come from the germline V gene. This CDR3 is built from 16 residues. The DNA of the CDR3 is TGCGCCAGCACGGATAATACAGGCTCTGGGGCCAACGTCCTGACTTTC. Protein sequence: CASTDNTGSGANVLTF.

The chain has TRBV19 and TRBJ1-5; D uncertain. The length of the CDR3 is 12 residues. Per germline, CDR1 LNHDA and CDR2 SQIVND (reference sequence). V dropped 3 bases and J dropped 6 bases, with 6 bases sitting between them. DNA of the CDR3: TGTGCCAGTAGTATTACCGGTCAGCCCCAGCATTTT. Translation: CASSITGQPQHF.

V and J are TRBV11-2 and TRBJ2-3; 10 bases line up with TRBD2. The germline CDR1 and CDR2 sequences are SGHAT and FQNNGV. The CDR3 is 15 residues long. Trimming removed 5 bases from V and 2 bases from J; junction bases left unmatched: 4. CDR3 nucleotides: TGTGCCAGCAGCCTTAGCGGGGGGTACACAGATACGCAGTATTTT. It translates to CASSLSGGYTDTQYF. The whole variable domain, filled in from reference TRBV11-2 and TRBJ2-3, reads EAGVAQSPRYKIIEKRQSVAFWCNPISGHATLYWYQQILGQGPKLLIQFQNNGVVDDSQLPKDRFSAERLKGVDSTLKIQPAKLEDSAVYLCASSLSGGYTDTQYFGPGTRLTVL.

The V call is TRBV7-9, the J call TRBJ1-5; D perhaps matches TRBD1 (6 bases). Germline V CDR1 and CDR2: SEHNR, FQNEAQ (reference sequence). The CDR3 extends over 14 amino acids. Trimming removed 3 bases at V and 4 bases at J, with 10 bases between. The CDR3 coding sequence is TGTGCCAGCAGCTTTGAAGGGGGTAATCAGCCCCAGCATTTT. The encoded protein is CASSFEGGNQPQHF.

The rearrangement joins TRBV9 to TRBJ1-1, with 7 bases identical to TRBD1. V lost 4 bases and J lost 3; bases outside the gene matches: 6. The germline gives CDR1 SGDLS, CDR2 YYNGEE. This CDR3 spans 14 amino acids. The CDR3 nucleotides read TGTGCCAGCAGCCCGAGGGGGACAGACACTGAAGCTTTCTTT. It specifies CASSPRGTDTEAFF.

The CDR3 is CAISSTDGSGETQYF. For the CDR3, the DNA is TGTGCCATCAGTTCGACTGACGGGTCCGGGGAGACCCAGTACTTC. The rearrangement joins TRBV10-3 to TRBJ2-5, with D unclear. V lost 5 bases and J lost 5, with 18 bases in between. The CDR3 sequence is 15 residues long. In germline, CDR1 is ENHRY, CDR2 SYGVKD.

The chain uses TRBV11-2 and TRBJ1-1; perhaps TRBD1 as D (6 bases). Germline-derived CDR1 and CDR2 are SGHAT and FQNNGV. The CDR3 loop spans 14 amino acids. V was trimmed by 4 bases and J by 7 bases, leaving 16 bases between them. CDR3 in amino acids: CASSSLQGYGEAFF. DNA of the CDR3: TGTGCCAGCAGCTCCCTTCAGGGGTACGGTGAAGCTTTCTTT.

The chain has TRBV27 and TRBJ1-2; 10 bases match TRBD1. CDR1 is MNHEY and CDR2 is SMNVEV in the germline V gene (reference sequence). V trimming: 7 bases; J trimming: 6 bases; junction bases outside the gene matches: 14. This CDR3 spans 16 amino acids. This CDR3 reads CASTPLTGQGFNGYTF. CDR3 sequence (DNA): TGTGCCAGCACCCCTTTGACGGGACAGGGGTTTAATGGCTACACCTTC.

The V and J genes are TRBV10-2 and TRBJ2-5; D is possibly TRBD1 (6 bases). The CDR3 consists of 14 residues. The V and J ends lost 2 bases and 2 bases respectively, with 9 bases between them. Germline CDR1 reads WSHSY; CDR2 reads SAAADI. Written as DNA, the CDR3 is TGCGCCAGCAGTGAGGCAGGGGCACAAGAGACCCAGTACTTC. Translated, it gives CASSEAGAQETQYF.